A single sample is the source of the 12 T cell receptor beta chains below, sequenced in a study of control samples from healthy donors and cancer patients. Profiling relied on immunoSEQ multiplex PCR, and the TCRdb table lists in-frame clones only, not all of them. The data show roughly 200,000 clones, with about 90% seen just once and less than 2% held by the top ten. The specimen was blood. The receptors stem from a young man in good health.

The J gene is TRBJ1-2, the V gene TRBV24-1; no clear D gene. V was trimmed by 4 bases and J by 2 bases, leaving 10 bases between them. The CDR3 has 14 residues. Germline assignment: CDR1 KGHDR and CDR2 SFDVKD. CDR3 in amino acids: CATSDTGLNYGYTF. The CDR3 coding sequence is TGTGCCACCAGTGACACGGGCCTCAACTATGGCTACACCTTC.

This clone was recorded only once. The rearrangement links TRBV9 to TRBJ1-1; TRBD1 is a possible D gene (6 bases). Germline V lookup: CDR1 SGDLS, CDR2 YYNGEE. The CDR3 is 14 residues long. The germline V and J ends were trimmed by 1 base and 5 bases, with 12 bases remaining between them. The CDR3 nucleotides read TGTGCCAGCAGCGTACGACAGGAGTCGACTGAAGCTTTCTTT. This codes for CASSVRQESTEAFF.

Note on this clone: The junction differs from germline at one of its ends, possibly a read error. The chain couples TRBV10-3 to TRBJ1-1; D is undetermined. Per germline, CDR1 ENHRY and CDR2 SYGVKD. The CDR3 loop spans 11 amino acids. The CDR3 sequence is CAISGNSEAFF. The CDR3 nucleotides are TGTGCCATCAGTGGGAATTCTGAGGCTTTCTTT.

The chain is built from TRBV7-9 and TRBJ1-5; a possible D gene is TRBD1 (6 bases). The CDR3 covers 13 residues. Germline CDR1 reads SEHNR; CDR2 reads FQNEAQ (reference sequence). Trimming took 0 bases from V and 6 from J, leaving 6 bases between them. CDR3 coding DNA: TGTGCCAGCAGCTTAGCCAGGGGTCAGCCCCAGCATTTT. Its protein is CASSLARGQPQHF.

J is TRBJ2-3 and V is TRBV24-1; D remains ambiguous. The germline V and J ends were trimmed by 4 bases and 2 bases, with 6 bases remaining between them. The CDR3 totals 13 residues. From germline, CDR1 is KGHDR and CDR2 SFDVKD. CDR3 nucleotide sequence: TGTGCCACCAGTGACGGCCCCACAGATACGCAGTATTTT. Protein: CATSDGPTDTQYF.

This clone was counted only a few times. The chain employs TRBV10-1 and TRBJ2-3, with 8 bases fitting TRBD2. Germline values: CDR1 WNHNN, CDR2 SYGVQD (reference sequence). V trimming: 8 bases; J trimming: 2 bases; junction bases outside the gene matches: 12. The CDR3 extends over 16 amino acids. CDR3 bases: TGCGCCAGCTCCCGAGGTAGCGGGGCCTACACAGATACGCAGTATTTT. Its translation: CASSRGSGAYTDTQYF.

This clone was counted between two and nine times. The gene calls are TRBV6-5 and TRBJ1-2, with 10 nucleotides matching TRBD1. CDR1 is MNHEY, CDR2 SVGAGI, per germline. This CDR3 spans 15 amino acids. J gave up 4 bases and V 3 bases, and 5 bases lay outside the gene matches. CDR3 DNA: TGTGCCAGCAGTTATCAGACAGGGGGCTCCTATGGCTACACCTTC. Translating it yields CASSYQTGGSYGYTF.

The chain joins TRBV3-1 (or the pseudogene TRBV3-2) to TRBJ2-7; the D is unclear. V was trimmed by 2 bases and J by 4 bases, leaving 3 bases between them. This CDR3 has 11 amino acids. Germline V gene data show CDR1 as LGHDT and CDR2 as YNNKEL (reference sequence). The CDR3, as DNA: TGTGCCAGCAGCCAAATTTACGAGCAGTACTTC. It yields the protein CASSQIYEQYF.

This clone showed up just a few times. This chain links TRBV30 with TRBJ1-2, with 9 bases matching TRBD1. Trimming at V came to 8 bases and at J to 2 bases, leaving 12 bases not matched to a gene. This CDR3 is built from 15 residues. Per the germline V gene, CDR1 is GTSNPN and CDR2 is SVGIG (reference sequence). The CDR3 DNA is TGTGCCACCAGGCCCCGGACAGGGGTCAACTATGGCTACACCTTC. Its translation is CATRPRTGVNYGYTF.

The V call is TRBV4-1, the J call TRBJ2-1; TRBD2 aligns across 11 bases. Germline lookup yields CDR1 MGHRA and CDR2 YSYEKL. CDR3 length equals 15 residues. With 8 bases clipped from V and 7 bases from J, the junction kept 10 bases outside the gene matches. In DNA, the CDR3 is TGCGCCAGCTCCGTAGCGGGGGGGCTGCGGAATGAGCAGTTCTTC. Its protein is CASSVAGGLRNEQFF.

The chain couples TRBV6-6 to TRBJ2-3; 9 bases match TRBD1. The CDR3 is 15 residues long. CDR1 is MNHNY and CDR2 is SVGAGI in the germline V gene (reference sequence). The V segment lost 0 bases and the J segment 3 bases; nucleotides outside the gene matches: 1. The CDR3 protein is CASSYSGTGTDTQYF. The CDR3 region has the DNA TGTGCCAGCAGTTACTCGGGGACAGGGACAGATACGCAGTATTTT.

The rearrangement uses TRBV18 and TRBJ1-1; no reliable D call. The V gene's germline CDR1 is KGHSH and CDR2 LQKENI. Trimming took 3 bases from V and 1 from J, leaving 6 bases between them. The CDR3 consists of 13 residues. CDR3 region: CASSPLKNTEAFF. In DNA form, the CDR3 reads TGTGCCAGCTCACCCCTCAAGAACACTGAAGCTTTCTTT.